The next 24 T cell receptor beta chains were all read from a single sample in a study of cytomegalovirus exposure and HLA in healthy donors. Primers for the PCR totalled 60 Vbeta and 13 Jbeta. This table comes from immunoSEQ multiplex PCR, and its TCRdb copy is limited to in-frame clones, with some not included. In the table there are 130,000 or so clones, roughly three quarters of which are singletons. The sample consisted of PBMCs. The origin of the receptors is a woman aged 55 to 70 in good health and CMV-seronegative.

V usage is TRBV7-2 and J usage is TRBJ2-7; 8 positions match TRBD1. This CDR3 contains 12 residues. The germline V gene has CDR1 SGHTA and CDR2 FQGNSA. V lost 6 bases, J lost 5 bases, and 3 bases stayed unmatched. CDR3 residues: CASRTQGDEQYF. The CDR3 DNA reads as TGTGCCAGCAGAACACAGGGGGACGAGCAGTACTTC.

This chain joins TRBV5-4 and TRBJ2-5, with D tentatively TRBD2 (6 bases). Trimming took off 4 bases at V and 5 bases at J, with 18 bases between the two ends. CDR3 length: 15 amino acids. Looked up from germline, CDR1 is SGHNT and CDR2 is YYREEE (reference sequence). CDR3 protein: CASSPWDGGRETQYF. For the CDR3, the DNA is TGTGCCAGCAGCCCCTGGGACGGGGGTAGGGAGACCCAGTACTTC.

The chain recombines TRBV28 with TRBJ1-6; D gene ambiguous. The V end lost 1 base, the J end lost 0 bases, and 10 bases lay between the germline ends. Per the germline V gene, CDR1 is MDHEN and CDR2 is SYDVKM. This CDR3 is built from 17 residues. The CDR3, as DNA: TGTGCCAGCAGTTTATTAGAAGAGAGCTCCTATAATTCACCCCTCCACTTT. Its translation: CASSLLEESSYNSPLHF.

V and J are TRBV5-6 and TRBJ2-3; D may be TRBD2 (7 bases). Germline V gene sequence: CDR1 SGHDT, CDR2 YYEEEE. The length of the CDR3 is 16 residues. The V and J ends lost 0 bases and 5 bases respectively, with 16 bases between them. In DNA, the CDR3 is TGTGCCAGCAGCTTGGTGGGGGGGCGGGGGAAAGATACGCAGTATTTT. Protein product: CASSLVGGRGKDTQYF.

V and J are TRBV28 and TRBJ1-4; 10 nucleotides line up with TRBD1. J lost 6 bases, V lost 4 bases, and 14 bases had no gene match. This CDR3 is built from 18 residues. The V gene's germline CDR1 is MDHEN and CDR2 SYDVKM. CDR3 residues: CASSSPPLLGQGYEKLFF. In DNA form, the CDR3 reads TGTGCCAGCAGTTCCCCCCCTCTATTGGGACAGGGGTATGAAAAACTGTTTTTT.

This rearrangement joins TRBV30 to TRBJ2-7, with 7 nucleotides matching TRBD2. The junction had 16 bases not matched to a gene; V was cut back by 3 bases and J by 2 bases. Germline loops: CDR1 GTSNPN, CDR2 SVGIG (reference sequence). The CDR3 is made up of 17 amino acids. CDR3 sequence: CAWSARVGSGPAYEQYF. The CDR3 DNA follows: TGTGCCTGGAGCGCTCGAGTGGGTAGCGGGCCTGCCTACGAGCAGTACTTC.

V gene TRBV6-1 combines with J gene TRBJ2-7, with D perhaps TRBD2 (5 bases). V was shortened by 2 bases and J by 10 bases, with 12 bases between the two germline ends. The CDR3 consists of 12 residues. The germline CDR1 and CDR2 sequences are MNHNS and SASEGT. The CDR3 DNA reads TGTGCCAGCAGTGAATACGGGGTGGGACAGTACTTC. This gives the protein CASSEYGVGQYF.

This rearrangement joins TRBV5-4 to TRBJ1-2; 7 positions agree with TRBD1. The CDR3 consists of 15 residues. Germline CDR1 and CDR2: SGHNT and YYREEE (reference sequence). Unmatched junction bases numbered 10, after V lost 6 bases and J lost 2 bases. CDR3 DNA: TGTGCCAGCACCCGGCGGGACAGAAGCAACTATGGCTACACCTTC. Its protein product is CASTRRDRSNYGYTF.

V and J are TRBV7-9 and TRBJ2-4; TRBD2 agrees at 16 bases. The ends lost 5 bases at V and 0 bases at J; junction bases unmatched: 4. Germline CDR1 and CDR2: SEHNR and FQNEAQ (reference sequence). This CDR3 has 18 amino acids. CDR3: CASSPGLAGGLAKNIQYF. As DNA, the CDR3 is TGTGCCAGCAGCCCGGGACTAGCGGGAGGGTTAGCCAAAAACATTCAGTACTTC.

This clone was seen a few times. The chain combines TRBV7-9 with TRBJ1-1; a possible D gene is TRBD1 (6 bases). The CDR3 has 12 amino acids. Trimming shortened V by 3 bases and J by 7 bases, and 9 bases separated the two germline ends. Germline V gene lookup returns CDR1 SEHNR and CDR2 FQNEAQ (reference sequence). CDR3 in amino acids: CASSFGQFEAFF. The CDR3 DNA reads as TGTGCCAGCAGCTTTGGACAGTTTGAAGCTTTCTTT.

The chain links TRBV27 to TRBJ1-2; D not certain. Trimming stripped 5 bases from V and 6 bases from J, with 13 bases between. CDR1 is MNHEY and CDR2 is SMNVEV in the germline V gene (reference sequence). The CDR3 runs to 13 residues. The CDR3 bases are TGTGCCAGCAGTGACTCACCTTCGGATGGCTACACCTTC. Its translation: CASSDSPSDGYTF.

The V gene is TRBV4-2, the J gene TRBJ2-1; TRBD2 matches 7 bases. The CDR3 covers 15 residues. Looked up from germline, CDR1 is LGHNA and CDR2 is YNFKEQ. The V segment lost 0 bases and the J segment 9 bases; nucleotides outside the gene matches: 8. This chain's CDR3 is CASSQDGGRASEQFF. CDR3 in DNA: TGTGCCAGCAGCCAAGATGGTGGGAGGGCCAGTGAGCAGTTCTTC.

The chain carries TRBV28 and TRBJ2-2, with D possibly TRBD2 on 6 matching bases. The CDR3 sequence is 14 residues long. Trimming left V 6 bases short and J 1 base short, with 9 bases between. Germline assignment: CDR1 MDHEN and CDR2 SYDVKM. The CDR3 sequence: CASRTGGNTGELFF. The CDR3 DNA follows: TGTGCCAGCAGGACCGGGGGGAACACCGGGGAGCTGTTTTTT.

The chain carries TRBV5-1 and TRBJ2-1; 16 bases line up with TRBD2. Trimming removed 2 bases from V and 8 bases from J; junction bases left unmatched: 7. Germline V gene data show CDR1 as SGHRS and CDR2 as YFSETQ. The CDR3 covers 17 residues. The CDR3 spells CASSFGTSGRGGDEQFF. DNA of the CDR3: TGCGCCAGCAGCTTTGGGACTAGCGGGAGGGGTGGGGATGAGCAGTTCTTC.

The rearrangement joins TRBV27 to TRBJ1-6; possible D gene TRBD1, 6 bases. V lost 2 bases and J 0 bases, leaving 8 bases between the germline ends. This CDR3 has 16 residues. CDR1 and CDR2 (germline): MNHEY, SMNVEV (reference sequence). CDR3 sequence (DNA): TGTGCCAGCAGTTTAGGACAGAGCTCCTATAATTCACCCCTCCACTTT. Amino acids: CASSLGQSSYNSPLHF.

The chain couples TRBV29-1 to TRBJ2-2; no clear D. CDR1 SQVTM and CDR2 ANQGSEA come from the germline V gene. CDR3 length: 13 residues. Trimming removed 4 bases from V and 0 bases from J, with 6 bases in between. The CDR3 reads CSVVRANTGELFF. The CDR3 region has the DNA TGCAGCGTTGTACGGGCGAACACCGGGGAGCTGTTTTTT.

The V and J genes are TRBV18 and TRBJ1-5, with D unresolved. From germline, CDR1 is KGHSH and CDR2 LQKENI. This CDR3 contains 13 residues. V lost 3 bases to trimming and J lost 3 bases, with 6 bases between them. In nucleotides, the CDR3 is TGTGCCAGCTCACCTGGACTCAATCAGCCCCAGCATTTT. This gives the protein CASSPGLNQPQHF.

The chain couples TRBV6-4 to TRBJ2-3; 8 bases match TRBD1. Germline CDR1 is MRHNA and CDR2 is SNTAGT. The CDR3 spans 15 residues. Losses at the gene ends were 6 bases for V and 3 bases for J; bases not matched to a gene: 8. Written as DNA, the CDR3 is TGTGCCAGCAGGTCGTACAGGGGGTTTACAGATACGCAGTATTTT. It encodes CASRSYRGFTDTQYF.

This chain links TRBV10-3 with TRBJ2-5; 9 nucleotides align to TRBD1. Germline CDR1 ENHRY, CDR2 SYGVKD. The length of the CDR3 is 14 residues. V lost 4 bases, J lost 4 bases, and 4 bases stayed unmatched. The CDR3 bases are TGTGCCATCAGTGGGACAGGGGTGGGAGAGACCCAGTACTTC. Translation: CAISGTGVGETQYF.

This chain connects TRBV11-2 to TRBJ2-5; tentative D call: TRBD2 (6 bases). Looked up from germline, CDR1 is SGHAT and CDR2 is FQNNGV. Trimming shortened V by 1 base and J by 4 bases, and 16 bases separated the two germline ends. This CDR3 comprises 16 residues. Here the CDR3 reads CASSLGALGGAETQYF. For the CDR3, the DNA is TGTGCCAGCAGCTTAGGGGCTTTGGGGGGTGCAGAGACCCAGTACTTC.

This chain joins TRBV7-9 and TRBJ1-4; 8 nucleotides match TRBD1. Losses at the gene ends were 3 bases for V and 8 bases for J; bases not matched to a gene: 5. CDR3 size: 14 residues. CDR1 is SEHNR and CDR2 is FQNEAQ in the germline V gene (reference sequence). CDR3 amino acids: CASSFQGAGEKLFF. The CDR3 nucleotides are TGTGCCAGCAGCTTCCAGGGGGCCGGCGAAAAACTGTTTTTT. The variable domain in full, completed from reference TRBV7-9 and TRBJ1-4, reads DTGVSQNPRHKITKRGQNVTFRCDPISEHNRLYWYRQTLGQGPEFLTYFQNEAQLEKSRLLSDRFSAERPKGSFSTLEIQRTEQGDSAMYLCASSFQGAGEKLFFGSGTQLSVL.

The chain joins TRBV7-9 to TRBJ2-7; 9 bases are a match to TRBD2. CDR3 length: 17 residues. Per germline, CDR1 SEHNR and CDR2 FQNEAQ (reference sequence). J was trimmed by 2 bases and V by 4 bases; bases with no gene match: 12. The CDR3 DNA reads as TGTGCCAGCAGCTCCAGCACGGGTAGCGGGGGTACCTACGAGCAGTACTTC. It encodes CASSSSTGSGGTYEQYF.

The chain combines TRBV27 with TRBJ1-4; D ambiguous. This CDR3 comprises 16 residues. Trimming cost V 1 base and J 5 bases, with 14 bases left between them. Germline V gene lookup returns CDR1 MNHEY and CDR2 SMNVEV (reference sequence). The CDR3 nucleotides read TGTGCCAGCAGTTTATTGGGAACCGGGGAAAATGAAAAACTGTTTTTT. Its translation: CASSLLGTGENEKLFF. Combining the CDR3 with reference TRBV27 and TRBJ1-4 gives the whole variable domain EAQVTQNPRYLITVTGKKLTVTCSQNMNHEYMSWYRQDPGLGLRQIYYSMNVEVTDKGDVPEGYKVSRKEKRNFPLILESPSPNQTSLYFCASSLLGTGENEKLFFGSGTQLSVL.

This clone appeared once. The chain combines TRBV7-9 with TRBJ2-7, with a tentative D call TRBD2 (6 bases). CDR3 length: 16 residues. Trimming removed 2 bases from V and 6 bases from J, with 20 bases in between. Per the germline V gene, CDR1 is SEHNR and CDR2 is FQNEAQ (reference sequence). CDR3 protein: CASSLRGTGSYLEQYF. As DNA, the CDR3 is TGTGCCAGCAGCTTACGGGGGACCGGGAGTTACCTCGAGCAGTACTTC.